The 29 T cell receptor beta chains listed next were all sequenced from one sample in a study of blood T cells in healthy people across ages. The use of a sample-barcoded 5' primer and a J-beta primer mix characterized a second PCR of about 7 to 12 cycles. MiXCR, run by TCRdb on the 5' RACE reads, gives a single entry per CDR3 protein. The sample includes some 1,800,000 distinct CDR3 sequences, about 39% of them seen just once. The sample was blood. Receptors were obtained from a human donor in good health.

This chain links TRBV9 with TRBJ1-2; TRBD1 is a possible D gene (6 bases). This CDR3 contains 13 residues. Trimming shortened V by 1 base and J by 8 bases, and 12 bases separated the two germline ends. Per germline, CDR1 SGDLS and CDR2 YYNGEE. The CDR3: CASSVRGAEGYTF. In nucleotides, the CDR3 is TGTGCCAGCAGCGTACGGGGGGCAGAGGGCTACACCTTC.

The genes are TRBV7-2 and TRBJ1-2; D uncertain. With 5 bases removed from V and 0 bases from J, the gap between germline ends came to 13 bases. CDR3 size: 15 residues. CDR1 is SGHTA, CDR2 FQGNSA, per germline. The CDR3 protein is CASSGFTETNYGYTF. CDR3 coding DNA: TGTGCCAGCAGCGGATTTACAGAAACTAACTATGGCTACACCTTC.

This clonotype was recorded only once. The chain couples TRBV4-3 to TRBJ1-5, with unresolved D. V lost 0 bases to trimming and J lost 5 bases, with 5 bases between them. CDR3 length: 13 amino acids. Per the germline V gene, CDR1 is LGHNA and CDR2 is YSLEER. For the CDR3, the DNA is TGCGCCAGCAGCCAAGAAGAAGATCAGCCCCAGCATTTT. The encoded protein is CASSQEEDQPQHF.

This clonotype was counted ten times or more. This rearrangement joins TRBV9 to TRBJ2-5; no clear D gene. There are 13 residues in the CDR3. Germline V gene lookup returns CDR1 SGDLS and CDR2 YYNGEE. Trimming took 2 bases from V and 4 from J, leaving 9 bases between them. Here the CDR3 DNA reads TGTGCCAGCAGCGTCCGGCAAGGAGAGACCCAGTACTTC. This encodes CASSVRQGETQYF.

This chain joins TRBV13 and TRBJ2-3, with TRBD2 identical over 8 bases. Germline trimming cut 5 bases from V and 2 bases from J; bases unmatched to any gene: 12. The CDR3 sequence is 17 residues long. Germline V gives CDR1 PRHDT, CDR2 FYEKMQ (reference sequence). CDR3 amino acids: CASSQTQGLVYTDTQYF. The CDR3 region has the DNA TGTGCCAGCAGCCAAACCCAGGGACTAGTATACACAGATACGCAGTATTTT. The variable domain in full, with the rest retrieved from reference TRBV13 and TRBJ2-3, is AAGVIQSPRHLIKEKRETATLKCYPIPRHDTVYWYQQGPGQDPQFLISFYEKMQSDKGSIPDRFSAQQFSDYHSELNMSSLELGDSALYFCASSQTQGLVYTDTQYFGPGTRLTVL.

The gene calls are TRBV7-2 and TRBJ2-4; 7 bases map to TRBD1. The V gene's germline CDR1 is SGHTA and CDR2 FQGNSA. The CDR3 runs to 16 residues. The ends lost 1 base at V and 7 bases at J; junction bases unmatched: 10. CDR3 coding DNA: TGTGCCAGCAGCTTAGAGATGGCAGGGGGTCTTAACATTCAGTACTTC. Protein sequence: CASSLEMAGGLNIQYF.

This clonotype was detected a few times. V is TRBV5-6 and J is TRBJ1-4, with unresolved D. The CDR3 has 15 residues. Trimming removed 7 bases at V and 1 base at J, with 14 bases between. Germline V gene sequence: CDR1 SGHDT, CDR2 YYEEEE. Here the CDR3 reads CASQTGRKTNEKLFF. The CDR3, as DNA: TGTGCCAGCCAAACCGGGAGAAAAACTAATGAAAAACTGTTTTTT.

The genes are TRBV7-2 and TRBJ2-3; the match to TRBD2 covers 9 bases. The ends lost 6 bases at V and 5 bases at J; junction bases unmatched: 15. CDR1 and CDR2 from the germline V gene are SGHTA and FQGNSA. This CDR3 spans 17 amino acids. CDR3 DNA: TGTGCCAGCAGTTTCCCCCGGGGCGGGGGGGCCGGAGATACGCAGTATTTT. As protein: CASSFPRGGGAGDTQYF.

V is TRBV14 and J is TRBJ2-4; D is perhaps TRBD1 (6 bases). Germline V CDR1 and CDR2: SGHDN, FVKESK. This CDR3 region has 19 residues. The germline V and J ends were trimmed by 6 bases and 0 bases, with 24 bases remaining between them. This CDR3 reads CASRPYPRQVLRAKNIQYF. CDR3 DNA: TGTGCCAGCAGACCTTACCCGAGACAGGTCCTAAGAGCCAAAAACATTCAGTACTTC. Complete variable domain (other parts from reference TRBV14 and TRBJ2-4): EAGVTQFPSHSVIEKGQTVTLRCDPISGHDNLYWYRRVMGKEIKFLLHFVKESKQDESGMPNNRFLAERTGGTYSTLKVQPAELEDSGVYFCASRPYPRQVLRAKNIQYFGAGTRLSVL.

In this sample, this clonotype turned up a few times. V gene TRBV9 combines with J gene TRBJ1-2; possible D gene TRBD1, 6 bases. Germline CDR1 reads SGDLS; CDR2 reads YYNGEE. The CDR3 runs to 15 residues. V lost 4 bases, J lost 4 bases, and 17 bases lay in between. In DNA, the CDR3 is TGTGCCAGCAGCCTTACTCAGGGGACCGGCTATGGCTACACCTTC. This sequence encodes CASSLTQGTGYGYTF.

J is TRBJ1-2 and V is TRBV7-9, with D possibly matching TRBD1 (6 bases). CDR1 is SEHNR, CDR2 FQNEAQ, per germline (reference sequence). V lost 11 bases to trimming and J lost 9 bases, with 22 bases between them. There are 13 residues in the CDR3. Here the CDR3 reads CADQSAGAISYTF. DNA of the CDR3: TGTGCCGACCAGTCCGCAGGGGCTATTAGCTACACCTTC.

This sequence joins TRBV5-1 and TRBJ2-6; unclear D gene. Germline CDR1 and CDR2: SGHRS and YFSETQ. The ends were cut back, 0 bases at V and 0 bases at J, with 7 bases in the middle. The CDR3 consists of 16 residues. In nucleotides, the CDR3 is TGCGCCAGCAGCTTGGCTCCCACCTCTGGGGCCAACGTCCTGACTTTC. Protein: CASSLAPTSGANVLTF.

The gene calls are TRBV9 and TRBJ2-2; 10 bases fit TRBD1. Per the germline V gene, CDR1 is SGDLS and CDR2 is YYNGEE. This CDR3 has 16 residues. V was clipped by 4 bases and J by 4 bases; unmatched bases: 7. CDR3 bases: TGTGCCAGCAGCCGACTGACAGGGGGCATCACCGGGGAGCTGTTTTTT. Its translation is CASSRLTGGITGELFF.

CDR3 sequence (DNA): TGTGCCAGCAGTTTTGGGAGGGGAGAGCAGTACTTC. Encoded protein: CASSFGRGEQYF. The V call is TRBV12-3 or TRBV12-4, the J call TRBJ2-7, with 7 positions matching TRBD2. The CDR3 is 12 residues long. V lost 3 bases, J lost 7 bases, and 3 bases stayed unmatched.

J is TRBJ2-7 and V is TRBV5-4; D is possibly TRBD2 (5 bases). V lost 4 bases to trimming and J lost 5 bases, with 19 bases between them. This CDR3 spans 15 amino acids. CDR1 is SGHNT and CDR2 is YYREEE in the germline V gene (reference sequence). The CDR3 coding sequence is TGTGCCAGCAGCCCGACACTAGGGCTGGGTAACGAGCAGTACTTC. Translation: CASSPTLGLGNEQYF. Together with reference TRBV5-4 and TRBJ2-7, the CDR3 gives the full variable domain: ETGVTQSPTHLIKTRGQQVTLRCSSQSGHNTVSWYQQALGQGPQFIFQYYREEENGRGNFPPRFSGLQFPNYSSELNVNALELDDSALYLCASSPTLGLGNEQYFGPGTRLTVT.

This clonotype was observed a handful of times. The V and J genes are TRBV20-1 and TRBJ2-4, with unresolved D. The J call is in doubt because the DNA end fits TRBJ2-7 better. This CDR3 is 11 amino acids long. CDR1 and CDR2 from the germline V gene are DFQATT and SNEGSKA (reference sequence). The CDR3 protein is CSARSSSEQYF. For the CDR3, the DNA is TGCAGTGCTAGATCAAGTTCCGAGCAGTACTTC.

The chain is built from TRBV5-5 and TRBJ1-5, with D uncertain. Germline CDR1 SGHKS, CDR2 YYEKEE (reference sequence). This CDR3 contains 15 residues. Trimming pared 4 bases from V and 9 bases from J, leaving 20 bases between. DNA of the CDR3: TGTGCCAGCAGCCCTGGAAGGGTACCCGGTCGGCCCCAGCATTTT. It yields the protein CASSPGRVPGRPQHF.

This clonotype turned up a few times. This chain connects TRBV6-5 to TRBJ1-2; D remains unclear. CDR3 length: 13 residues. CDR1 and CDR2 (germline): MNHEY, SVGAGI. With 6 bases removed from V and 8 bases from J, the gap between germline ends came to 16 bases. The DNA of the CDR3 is TGTGCCAGCAGCTTAATTAGTCGAGGCGGCTACACCTTC. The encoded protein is CASSLISRGGYTF.

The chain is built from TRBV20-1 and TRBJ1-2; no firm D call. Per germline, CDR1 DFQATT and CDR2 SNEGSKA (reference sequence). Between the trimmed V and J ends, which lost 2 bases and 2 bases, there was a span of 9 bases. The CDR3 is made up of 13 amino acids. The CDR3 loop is CSARWDINYGYTF. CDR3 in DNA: TGCAGTGCTAGATGGGATATAAACTATGGCTACACCTTC.

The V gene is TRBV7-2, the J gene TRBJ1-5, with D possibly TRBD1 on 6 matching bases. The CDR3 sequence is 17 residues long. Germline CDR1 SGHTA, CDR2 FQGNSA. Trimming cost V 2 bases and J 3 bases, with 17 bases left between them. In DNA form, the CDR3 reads TGTGCCAGCAGCTTAATGGGAGGGGGTAACTACAATCAGCCCCAGCATTTT. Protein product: CASSLMGGGNYNQPQHF.

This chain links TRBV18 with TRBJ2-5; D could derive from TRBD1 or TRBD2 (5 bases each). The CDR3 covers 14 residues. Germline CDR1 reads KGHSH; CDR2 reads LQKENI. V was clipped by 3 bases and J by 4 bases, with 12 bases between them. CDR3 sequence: CASSPTGTSETQYF. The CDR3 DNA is TGTGCCAGCTCACCGACTGGGACGTCAGAGACCCAGTACTTC.

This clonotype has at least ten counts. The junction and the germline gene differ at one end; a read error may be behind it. CDR3 nucleotide sequence: TGTGCCAGCAGTTTACCAGGGGGCTACAATGAGCAGTTCTTC. Residues: CASSLPGGYNEQFF. The V call is TRBV5-1, the J call TRBJ2-1; 7 nucleotides line up with TRBD1. Germline CDR1 is SGHRS and CDR2 is YFSETQ. This CDR3 region has 14 residues.

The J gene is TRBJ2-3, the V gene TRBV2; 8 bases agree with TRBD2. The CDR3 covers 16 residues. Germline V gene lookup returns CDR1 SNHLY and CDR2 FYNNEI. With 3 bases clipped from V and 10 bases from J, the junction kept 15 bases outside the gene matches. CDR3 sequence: CASSDNSGGPLDAQYF. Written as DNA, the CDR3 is TGTGCCAGCAGTGATAACTCGGGGGGGCCGCTCGATGCGCAGTATTTT.

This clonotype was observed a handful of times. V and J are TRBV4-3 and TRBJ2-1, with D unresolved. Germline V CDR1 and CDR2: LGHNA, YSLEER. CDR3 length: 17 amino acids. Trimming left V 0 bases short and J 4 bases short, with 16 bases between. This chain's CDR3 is CASSQERPETLYNEQFF. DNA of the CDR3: TGCGCCAGCAGCCAAGAAAGGCCAGAAACTTTATACAATGAGCAGTTCTTC.

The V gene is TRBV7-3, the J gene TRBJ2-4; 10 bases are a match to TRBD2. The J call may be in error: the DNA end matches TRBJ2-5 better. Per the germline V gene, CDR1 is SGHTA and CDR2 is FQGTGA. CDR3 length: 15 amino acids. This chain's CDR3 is CASSTQRGGQETQYF. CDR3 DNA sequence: TGTGCCAGCAGCACGCAGCGGGGGGGCCAAGAGACCCAGTACTTC.

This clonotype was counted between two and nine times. The CDR3 loop reads CASSQDGLGGEQYF. CDR3 in DNA: TGCGCCAGCAGCCAAGATGGGTTAGGCGGAGAGCAGTACTTC. The chain employs TRBV4-1 and TRBJ2-7; no definite D call. The CDR3 is 14 amino acids. The germline V gene has CDR1 MGHRA and CDR2 YSYEKL. The V end was cut by 0 bases, the J end by 7 bases, with 13 bases between.

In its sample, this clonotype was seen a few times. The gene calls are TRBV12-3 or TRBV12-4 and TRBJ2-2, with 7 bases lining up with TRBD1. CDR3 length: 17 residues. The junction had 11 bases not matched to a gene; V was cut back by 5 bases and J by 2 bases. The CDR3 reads CASSPGTAPPNTGELFF. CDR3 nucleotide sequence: TGTGCCAGCAGTCCCGGGACAGCACCTCCCAACACCGGGGAGCTGTTTTTT.

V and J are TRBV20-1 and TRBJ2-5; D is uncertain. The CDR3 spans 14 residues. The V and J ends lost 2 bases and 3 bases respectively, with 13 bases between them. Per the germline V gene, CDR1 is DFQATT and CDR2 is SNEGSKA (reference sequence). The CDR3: CSARSSPVEETQYF. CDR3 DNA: TGCAGTGCTAGATCCTCCCCGGTGGAAGAGACCCAGTACTTC.

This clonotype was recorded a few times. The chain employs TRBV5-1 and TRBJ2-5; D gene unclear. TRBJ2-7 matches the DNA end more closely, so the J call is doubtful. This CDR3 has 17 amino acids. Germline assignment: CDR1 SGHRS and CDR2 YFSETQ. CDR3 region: CASSRERPGTVGYEQYF. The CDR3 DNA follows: TGCGCCAGCAGCAGAGAGAGACCAGGAACGGTCGGCTACGAGCAGTACTTC.